One sample yielded the 27 T cell receptor beta chains listed below, sequenced in a study of blood T cell repertoires in COVID-19. Method: immunoSEQ multiplex PCR; TCRdb's copy keeps in-frame clones and lacks some. This table has about 300,000 clones, roughly nine tenths appearing once. Sequencing used peripheral blood. The receptors stem from a man aged 18 to 29 who had recovered from COVID-19.

V usage is TRBV28 and J usage is TRBJ1-1, with 8 bases that match TRBD1. Germline CDR1 and CDR2: MDHEN and SYDVKM. The junction had 13 bases not matched to a gene; V was cut back by 6 bases and J by 10 bases. The CDR3 runs 14 residues. In nucleotides, the CDR3 is TGTGCCAGCAGCCACTACGTGGGAACAGGGGGAGCTTTCTTT. Translation gives CASSHYVGTGGAFF. The entire variable domain, with the rest obtained from reference TRBV28 and TRBJ1-1, is as follows: DVKVTQSSRYLVKRTGEKVFLECVQDMDHENMFWYRQDPGLGLRLIYFSYDVKMKEKGDIPEGYSVSREKKERFSLILESASTNQTSMYLCASSHYVGTGGAFFGQGTRLTVV.

The rearrangement links TRBV25-1 to TRBJ1-3; D not resolved. The CDR3 runs to 15 residues. V was clipped by 2 bases and J by 0 bases, with 8 bases between them. Germline-derived CDR1 and CDR2 are MGHDK and SYGVNS. The CDR3 loop reads CASSEQASSGNTIYF. The CDR3, as DNA: TGTGCCAGCAGTGAACAGGCGAGCTCTGGAAACACCATATATTTT.

This chain joins TRBV7-9 and TRBJ2-1, with TRBD2 as a possible D gene (6 bases). Trimming shortened V by 5 bases and J by 4 bases, and 9 bases separated the two germline ends. Germline lookup yields CDR1 SEHNR and CDR2 FQNEAQ (reference sequence). The CDR3 covers 13 residues. The CDR3, as DNA: TGTGCCAGCAGCCCCGGAGGGTACAATGAGCAGTTCTTC. Translating it yields CASSPGGYNEQFF.

V and J are TRBV11-2 and TRBJ2-5, with 14 bases aligning to TRBD2. The CDR3 is made up of 17 amino acids. Germline values: CDR1 SGHAT, CDR2 FQNNGV. The V gene end was trimmed by 5 bases and the J gene end by 2 bases; junction bases not matched to a gene: 7. CDR3 amino acids: CASSHGLAGGIQETQYF. The CDR3 DNA is TGTGCCAGCAGCCACGGACTAGCGGGGGGTATACAAGAGACCCAGTACTTC.

The chain has TRBV19 and TRBJ1-2; TRBD1 matches 7 bases. Germline CDR1 LNHDA, CDR2 SQIVND (reference sequence). The CDR3 runs 16 residues. V shed 4 bases and J 5 bases; nucleotides not matched to a gene: 13. The CDR3 DNA is TGTGCCAGTAGTACTGATCTCGACAGGGTGGTTTATGGCTACACCTTC. Protein sequence: CASSTDLDRVVYGYTF.

The genes are TRBV19 and TRBJ1-1; D is uncertain. Between the trimmed V and J ends, which lost 5 bases and 1 base, there was a span of 14 bases. Germline-derived CDR1 and CDR2 are LNHDA and SQIVND (reference sequence). This CDR3 spans 15 amino acids. The CDR3 region has the DNA TGTGCCAGTAGTCCTCGGGAGAGTCAGAACACTGAAGCTTTCTTT. Encoded protein: CASSPRESQNTEAFF. The full variable domain, rest sourced from reference TRBV19 and TRBJ1-1, is DGGITQSPKYLFRKEGQNVTLSCEQNLNHDAMYWYRQDPGQGLRLIYYSQIVNDFQKGDIAEGYSVSREKKESFPLTVTSAQKNPTAFYLCASSPRESQNTEAFFGQGTRLTVV.

This chain connects TRBV3-1 (or the pseudogene TRBV3-2) to TRBJ1-1, with D perhaps matching TRBD1 (5 bases). Germline V CDR1 and CDR2: LGHDT, YNNKEL (reference sequence). This CDR3 region has 16 residues. Trimming left V 4 bases short and J 6 bases short, with 21 bases between. CDR3 region: CASSPGGGGRGPEAFF. The CDR3 region has the DNA TGTGCCAGCAGCCCAGGAGGCGGGGGAAGGGGCCCTGAAGCTTTCTTT.

The chain couples TRBV29-1 to TRBJ1-1; no definite D call. The CDR3 sequence is 12 residues long. Trimming removed 6 bases at V and 1 base at J, with 9 bases between. Germline CDR1 SQVTM, CDR2 ANQGSEA. CDR3 sequence: CSVHPGNTEAFF. The CDR3 region has the DNA TGCAGCGTCCACCCGGGGAACACTGAAGCTTTCTTT.

The J gene is TRBJ2-3, the V gene TRBV24-1; 7 nucleotides match TRBD2. Germline CDR1 is KGHDR and CDR2 is SFDVKD. The J segment lost 0 bases and the V segment lost 4 bases, leaving 3 bases of the junction unmatched. CDR3 length: 15 residues. In DNA, the CDR3 is TGTGCCACCAGTGAGGGAGGGTTAAGCACAGATACGCAGTATTTT. Protein sequence: CATSEGGLSTDTQYF.

The rearrangement joins TRBV5-1 to TRBJ2-3, with D hard to call. V was cut by 0 bases and J by 0 bases, with 14 bases left in between. This CDR3 is built from 17 residues. Germline V gene sequence: CDR1 SGHRS, CDR2 YFSETQ. DNA for the CDR3: TGCGCCAGCAGCTTGGGCCTAACAGAGCCTAGCACAGATACGCAGTATTTT. Translated: CASSLGLTEPSTDTQYF.

The rearrangement joins TRBV2 to TRBJ2-7; no definite D call. CDR1 and CDR2 from the germline V gene are SNHLY and FYNNEI. Trimming cost V 3 bases and J 5 bases, with 14 bases left between them. This CDR3 is built from 14 residues. The CDR3 region has the DNA TGTGCCAGCAGTGATCAACTAAATGAGAACGAGCAGTACTTC. This gives the protein CASSDQLNENEQYF.

V gene TRBV28 combines with J gene TRBJ2-7; 10 nucleotides line up with TRBD2. With 3 bases clipped from V and 6 bases from J, the junction kept 11 bases outside the gene matches. The germline CDR1 and CDR2 sequences are MDHEN and SYDVKM. This CDR3 contains 16 residues. Here the CDR3 DNA reads TGTGCCAGCAGTTTGCAGGGTTCTAGCGGGAGAGCCGAGCAGTACTTC. This gives the protein CASSLQGSSGRAEQYF.

The chain uses TRBV28 and TRBJ2-7; 9 bases align to TRBD1. This CDR3 is built from 16 residues. V dropped 6 bases and J dropped 3; count of bases not matched to a gene: 12. CDR1 and CDR2 from the germline V gene are MDHEN and SYDVKM. DNA of the CDR3: TGTGCCAGCAGCTCGAGGGGTGGGACAGGGTACTACGAGCAGTACTTC. Translation gives CASSSRGGTGYYEQYF.

The chain is built from TRBV24-1 and TRBJ2-1, with a possible D match to TRBD1 (6 bases). Germline-derived CDR1 and CDR2 are KGHDR and SFDVKD. The CDR3 is 15 residues long. V was cut by 3 bases and J by 6 bases, with 14 bases left in between. The CDR3 loop is CATSDTGQGTNEQFF. The CDR3 DNA sequence: TGTGCCACCAGTGATACGGGACAAGGAACCAATGAGCAGTTCTTC.

V and J are TRBV18 and TRBJ1-3; TRBD1 might be the D (6 bases). The germline gives CDR1 KGHSH, CDR2 LQKENI. V was pared by 3 bases and J by 1 base, with 7 bases between. This CDR3 region has 14 residues. This CDR3 reads CASSPDRSGNTIYF. The CDR3 DNA follows: TGTGCCAGCTCACCGGACAGATCTGGAAACACCATATATTTT.

V usage is TRBV12-5 and J usage is TRBJ1-2, with D possibly matching TRBD1 (5 bases). Germline assignment: CDR1 LGHNT and CDR2 FRNRAP. V dropped 1 base and J dropped 4 bases, with 16 bases sitting between them. The CDR3 extends over 16 amino acids. Written as DNA, the CDR3 is TGTGCTAGTGGTTTGGGACGCGGCGGGGGAGGCTATGGCTACACCTTC. Translated, it gives CASGLGRGGGGYGYTF.

This clone was detected a few times. V usage is TRBV7-6 and J usage is TRBJ1-1; tentative D call: TRBD1 (5 bases). V was cut by 1 base and J by 4 bases, with 13 bases left in between. The CDR3 spans 15 residues. Germline V gives CDR1 SGHVS, CDR2 FNYEAQ. This CDR3 reads CASSLGIVGGTEAFF. CDR3 nucleotides: TGTGCCAGCAGCTTAGGTATTGTCGGGGGCACTGAAGCTTTCTTT.

This chain uses TRBV5-1 with TRBJ1-1; D possibly corresponds to TRBD1 (6 bases). CDR1 is SGHRS, CDR2 YFSETQ, per germline. This CDR3 spans 15 amino acids. Trimming took off 2 bases at V and 3 bases at J, with 14 bases between the two ends. This chain's CDR3 is CASSFSTGEDTEAFF. The DNA of the CDR3 is TGCGCCAGCAGCTTCTCGACAGGAGAGGACACTGAAGCTTTCTTT.

The V and J genes are TRBV7-3 and TRBJ2-1; TRBD2 agrees at 12 bases. With V trimmed by 4 bases and J by 8 bases, 3 bases remained unmatched. This CDR3 region has 14 residues. The germline V gene encodes CDR1 SGHTA and CDR2 FQGTGA. CDR3 loop: CASSSSGGAYEQFF. In DNA, the CDR3 is TGTGCCAGCAGCTCTAGCGGGGGGGCGTATGAGCAGTTCTTC.

Comments on this clone: At one end, the junction sequence differs from germline, possibly due to a read error. V gene TRBV7-3 combines with J gene TRBJ2-7; 7 bases match TRBD2. The CDR3 consists of 13 residues. Germline CDR1 and CDR2: SGHTA and FQGTGA. The CDR3 DNA sequence: TGTGCCAGCAGCTTAGGGGGGACTAACGGGATATCCTTC. This sequence encodes CASSLGGTNGISF.

V is TRBV2 and J is TRBJ1-6; D is undetermined. The CDR3 loop spans 14 amino acids. Trimming removed 7 bases at V and 10 bases at J, with 17 bases between. The germline V gene has CDR1 SNHLY and CDR2 FYNNEI. CDR3 region: CASTVEVGLSPLHF. The CDR3 DNA follows: TGTGCCAGCACGGTGGAGGTAGGCCTCTCACCCCTCCACTTT.

The chain carries TRBV27 and TRBJ2-7, with D tentatively TRBD2 (6 bases). CDR3 size: 15 residues. The V gene's germline CDR1 is MNHEY and CDR2 SMNVEV (reference sequence). Trimming removed 4 bases from V and 4 bases from J, with 17 bases in between. DNA for the CDR3: TGTGCCAGCAGTTCTTACCGGGAGAGACGGTACGAGCAGTACTTC. This encodes CASSSYRERRYEQYF.

In this sample, this clone turned up a few times. V gene TRBV10-1 combines with J gene TRBJ2-2, with 9 bases fitting TRBD1. The J segment lost 7 bases and the V segment lost 4 bases, leaving 7 bases of the junction unmatched. Germline V lookup: CDR1 WNHNN, CDR2 SYGVQD (reference sequence). CDR3 length equals 15 residues. CDR3 loop: CASSAGTGLDGELFF. The CDR3 DNA reads as TGCGCCAGCAGTGCAGGGACAGGGCTGGACGGGGAGCTGTTTTTT.

This chain connects TRBV18 to TRBJ2-2, with 9 nucleotides matching TRBD2. The CDR3 contains 15 residues. With 3 bases clipped from V and 3 bases from J, the junction kept 2 bases outside the gene matches. Germline assignment: CDR1 KGHSH and CDR2 LQKENI. Written as DNA, the CDR3 is TGTGCCAGCTCACCTGTAGCGGGGGACACCGGGGAGCTGTTTTTT. Its protein is CASSPVAGDTGELFF. The full variable domain, in which reference TRBV18 and TRBJ2-2 provide the parts outside the CDR3, is NAGVMQNPRHLVRRRGQEARLRCSPMKGHSHVYWYRQLPEEGLKFMVYLQKENIIDESGMPKERFSAEFPKEGPSILRIQQVVRGDSAAYFCASSPVAGDTGELFFGEGSRLTVL.

This clone was observed a few times. The V gene is TRBV4-1, the J gene TRBJ2-7, with 12 bases lining up with TRBD2. The V segment lost 4 bases and the J segment 2 bases; nucleotides outside the gene matches: 12. The CDR3 sequence is 18 residues long. Germline CDR1 and CDR2: MGHRA and YSYEKL. DNA for the CDR3: TGCGCCAGCAGCCGCCGGACTAGCGGGACCACTACGACCTACGAGCAGTACTTC. Protein sequence: CASSRRTSGTTTTYEQYF.

The chain joins TRBV13 to TRBJ2-1, with 13 bases fitting TRBD2. Germline values: CDR1 PRHDT, CDR2 FYEKMQ (reference sequence). Germline trimming cut 5 bases from V and 7 bases from J; bases unmatched to any gene: 14. This CDR3 comprises 18 residues. CDR3: CASSPRGLAGLTGNEQFF. CDR3 DNA sequence: TGTGCCAGCAGCCCGAGGGGACTAGCGGGATTAACGGGGAATGAGCAGTTCTTC. The variable domain in full, with the rest retrieved from reference TRBV13 and TRBJ2-1, is AAGVIQSPRHLIKEKRETATLKCYPIPRHDTVYWYQQGPGQDPQFLISFYEKMQSDKGSIPDRFSAQQFSDYHSELNMSSLELGDSALYFCASSPRGLAGLTGNEQFFGPGTRLTVL.

V and J are TRBV12-3 or TRBV12-4 and TRBJ2-7; maybe TRBD2 (6 bases). This CDR3 has 13 residues. Trimming took 4 bases from V and 5 from J, leaving 12 bases between them. CDR3 protein: CASSYRDFNEQYF. CDR3 coding DNA: TGTGCCAGCAGTTACCGGGACTTCAACGAGCAGTACTTC.